Listed below are T cell receptor beta chains from one sample, sequenced in a study of shared clonotypes between healthy human individuals. Generated by immunoSEQ multiplex PCR, the TCRdb table keeps only in-frame clones and is missing some. Of about 2 million clones listed, approximately 95% are singletons. Sequencing was done on a sample of naive CD4+ T cells sorted from blood. These receptors were obtained from a man between 18 and 35 years old in good health. CDR3s include the opening cysteine and the closing phenylalanine or tryptophan. A D gene is named only where the DNA matches it firmly. Not all rows give a size; the values are once, few, many and, for expanded clones, a class.

>TRBJ2-7|-|TRBV2|-
CASSAIKRGQYF
TGTGCCAGCAGCGCGATAAAAAGGGGGCAGTACTTC
>TRBJ1-2|TRBD1|TRBV6-1|-
CASMGQGYGYTF
TGTGCCAGCATGGGACAGGGCTATGGCTACACCTTC
>TRBJ2-5|-|TRBV6-1|-
CATRPGPYETQYF
TGTGCCACACGCCCGGGACCCTATGAGACCCAGTACTTC
>TRBJ2-1|-|TRBV11-2|-
CASSPRQGSSNEQFF
TGTGCCAGCAGCCCCCGGCAGGGTTCGAGCAATGAGCAGTTCTTC
>TRBJ2-7|-|TRBV7-9|-
CASSPPRGAGLNEQYF
TGTGCCAGCAGCCCACCACGCGGGGCAGGGCTAAACGAGCAGTACTTC
>TRBJ2-3|TRBD2|TRBV10-3|-
CAISEGTSGSMPDTQYF
TGTGCCATCAGTGAGGGGACTAGCGGGAGTATGCCAGATACGCAGTATTTT
>TRBJ2-7|-|TRBV5-4|-
CASSLPGVYEQYF
TGTGCCAGCAGCCTTCCGGGGGTCTACGAGCAGTACTTC
>TRBJ1-1|-|TRBV28|-
CASSFGFGLGNTEAFF
TGTGCCAGCAGTTTCGGGTTCGGCCTAGGCAACACTGAAGCTTTCTTT
>TRBJ2-1|TRBD2|TRBV15|-
CATSRGSGRANEQFF
TGTGCCACCAGCAGAGGAAGCGGGAGGGCCAATGAGCAGTTCTTC
>TRBJ1-2|-|TRBV29-1|-
CSVDGAAFDGYTF
TGCAGCGTTGATGGGGCGGCGTTCGATGGCTACACCTTC
>TRBJ2-1|-|TRBV29-1|-
CSVEWWGNEQFF
TGCAGCGTTGAGTGGTGGGGGAATGAGCAGTTCTTC
>TRBJ2-3|-|TRBV30|-
CAWSVGTSTDTQYF
TGTGCCTGGAGTGTAGGGACAAGCACAGATACGCAGTATTTT
>TRBJ1-3|-|TRBV4-1|-
CASSQIVGNTIYF
TGCGCCAGCAGCCAGATCGTGGGGAACACCATATATTTT
>TRBJ2-7|-|TRBV6-1|-
CASSGYRLISYEQYF
TGTGCCAGCAGTGGCTACCGGTTGATCTCCTACGAGCAGTACTTC
>TRBJ1-1|-|TRBV19|-
CASSWGRQGNTEAFF
TGTGCCAGTAGTTGGGGGCGGCAAGGGAACACTGAAGCTTTCTTT
>TRBJ2-2|-|TRBV11-3|-
CASSLVVKNTGELFF
TGTGCCAGCAGCTTAGTGGTAAAGAACACCGGGGAGCTGTTTTTT
>TRBJ1-2|TRBD1|TRBV6-4|-
CASRRDRVSGYTF
TGTGCCAGCAGAAGGGACAGGGTATCCGGCTACACCTTC
>TRBJ1-6|TRBD1|TRBV10-3|-
CATSRGLDSPLHF
TGTGCCACTTCCAGGGGGTTGGACTCACCCCTCCACTTT
>TRBJ2-3|-|TRBV2|-
CASSETGSTDTQYF
TGTGCCAGCAGTGAAACGGGTTCCACAGATACGCAGTATTTT
>TRBJ2-7|-|TRBV5-8|-
CASSLLGISYEQYF
TGTGCCAGCAGCTTATTAGGGATCTCCTACGAGCAGTACTTC
>TRBJ2-5|-|TRBV5-1|-
CASSLSPETQYF
TGCGCCAGCAGCTTGAGCCCCGAGACCCAGTACTTC
>TRBJ2-7|-|TRBV28|-
CASCGLGYEQYF
TGTGCCAGCTGCGGCCTAGGTTACGAGCAGTACTTC
>TRBJ1-2|-|TRBV5-6|once
CASSPGWPVGGYTF
TGTGCCAGCAGCCCCGGTTGGCCCGTCGGGGGCTACACCTTC
>TRBJ2-5|-|TRBV5-1|-
CASTSTFPGMETQYF
TGCGCCAGCACCTCTACCTTTCCGGGGATGGAGACCCAGTACTTC
>TRBJ2-1|TRBD2|TRBV30|-
CAWSGSGSSYNEQFF
TGTGCCTGGAGTGGTAGCGGGAGCTCCTACAATGAGCAGTTCTTC
>TRBJ2-2|-|TRBV18|-
CASSGGGRDTGELFF
TGTGCCAGCTCAGGCGGAGGGCGGGACACCGGGGAGCTGTTTTTT
>TRBJ1-6|-|TRBV10-1|few
CASSGLRNSPLHF
TGCGCCAGCAGTGGTTTGCGGAATTCACCCCTCCACTTT
>TRBJ2-5|TRBD2|TRBV27|-
CASSTLSGGGPGTQYF
TGTGCCAGCAGTACCCTGAGCGGGGGGGGCCCAGGGACCCAGTACTTC